This is a list of T cell receptor beta chains from one sample in a study of T cells in localized non-small cell lung cancer. TCRdb keeps only in-frame clones here, not all; method: immunoSEQ multiplex PCR. The profile shows 130,000 or so clones, about 89% of them singletons. The sample was peripheral blood, taken before any cancer treatment. These receptors originate from a female donor older than 55 with stage I lung adenocarcinoma. Both conserved end residues are part of each CDR3. Each record gives: J gene, D gene, V gene, clone size, CDR3 protein, CDR3 DNA. A D gene is named only where the DNA matches it firmly. For some rows the clone size is stated as once, few or many, or as a class when expanded; others skip it.

TRBJ1-1	.	TRBV29-1	few	CSVGVNTEAFF	TGCAGCGTTGGAGTGAACACTGAAGCTTTCTTT
TRBJ2-7	TRBD1	TRBV5-1	.	CASSFLLMGTGLYEQYF	TGCGCCAGCAGCTTTTTATTAATGGGGACAGGGTTGTACGAGCAGTACTTC
TRBJ2-7	TRBD2	TRBV5-5	.	CASSPRGDGYEQYF	TGTGCCAGCAGCCCTCGGGGGGACGGCTACGAGCAGTACTTC
TRBJ2-7	TRBD1	TRBV6-6	.	CASSFRDRGTYEQYF	TGTGCCAGCAGTTTTCGAGACAGGGGAACCTACGAGCAGTACTTC
TRBJ1-1	.	TRBV28	once	CASSLRARGAEAFF	TGTGCCAGCAGTTTAAGGGCTCGGGGCGCTGAAGCTTTCTTT
TRBJ2-7	.	TRBV21-1	.	CASKREPTYEQYF	TGTGCCAGCAAGCGGGAGCCAACCTACGAGCAGTACTTC
TRBJ2-6	TRBD1	TRBV29-1	once	CSVEDSGQGATGANVLTF	TGCAGCGTTGAAGATTCCGGACAGGGGGCCACTGGGGCCAACGTCCTGACTTTC
TRBJ2-7	.	TRBV7-2	.	CASSLALRQPIGQYF	TGTGCCAGCAGCTTAGCGCTTCGACAGCCCATTGGGCAGTACTTC
TRBJ2-7	.	TRBV4-2	.	CASSQARYREQYF	TGTGCCAGCAGCCAAGCCCGATATAGAGAGCAGTACTTC
TRBJ2-7	.	TRBV10-3	.	CAISEGGTASTLEQYF	TGTGCCATCAGTGAAGGCGGGACAGCCTCTACCCTCGAGCAGTACTTC
TRBJ2-2	.	TRBV11-2	.	CASSSTPRAGELFF	TGTGCCAGCAGCTCGACTCCGCGGGCCGGGGAGCTGTTTTTT
TRBJ2-7	TRBD1	TRBV19	.	CASSTQGTVTYEQYF	TGTGCCAGTAGTACCCAAGGGACAGTCACCTACGAGCAGTACTTC
TRBJ2-3	.	TRBV4-1	.	CASSQVRVLRTDTQYF	TGCGCCAGCAGCCAAGTCCGAGTACTTCGCACAGATACGCAGTATTTT
TRBJ1-2	.	TRBV28	once	CASRPVGGLGYTF	TGTGCCAGCAGGCCCGTTGGCGGGTTAGGCTACACCTTC
TRBJ2-7	TRBD2	TRBV4-1	.	CASSQWTSANYEQYF	TGCGCCAGCAGCCAATGGACTAGCGCTAACTACGAGCAGTACTTC
TRBJ2-2	.	TRBV9	.	CASSAGDSRNTGELFF	TGTGCCAGCAGCGCCGGGGACTCCCGGAACACCGGGGAGCTGTTTTTT
TRBJ1-3	.	TRBV2	.	CASSRAHPEGLSGNTIYF	TGTGCCAGCAGTCGAGCCCACCCTGAAGGACTCTCTGGAAACACCATATATTTT
TRBJ2-7	.	TRBV28	.	CASSSYRRGAYEQYF	TGTGCCAGCAGTAGCTACAGGCGAGGGGCCTACGAGCAGTACTTC
TRBJ2-5	.	TRBV4-1	.	CASLANKGTQYF	TGCGCCAGCCTCGCTAATAAAGGGACCCAGTACTTC
TRBJ1-4	TRBD1	TRBV19	.	CASTRDRGEKLFF	TGTGCCAGTACCAGGGACAGAGGTGAAAAACTGTTTTTT
TRBJ2-7	TRBD2	TRBV7-2	once	CASSLALAGARNEQYF	TGTGCCAGCAGCTTAGCCTTAGCGGGAGCTCGAAACGAGCAGTACTTC
TRBJ2-1	.	TRBV6-6	.	CASRRAVDEQFF	TGTGCCAGCAGAAGGGCAGTCGATGAGCAGTTCTTC
TRBJ2-3	.	TRBV29-1	.	CSVGQITDTQYF	TGCAGCGTCGGACAGATCACAGATACGCAGTATTTT